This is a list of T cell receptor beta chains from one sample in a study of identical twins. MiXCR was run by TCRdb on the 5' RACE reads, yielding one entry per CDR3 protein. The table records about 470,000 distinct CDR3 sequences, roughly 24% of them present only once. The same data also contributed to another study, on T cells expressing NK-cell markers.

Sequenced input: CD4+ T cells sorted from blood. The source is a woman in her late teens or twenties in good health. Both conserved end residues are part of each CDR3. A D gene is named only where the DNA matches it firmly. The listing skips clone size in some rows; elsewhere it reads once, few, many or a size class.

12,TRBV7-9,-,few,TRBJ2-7,TGTGCCAGCAGCTTAGTTAGCATCGAGCAGTACTTC,CASSLVSIEQYF
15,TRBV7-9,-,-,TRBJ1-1,TGTGCCAGCAGCTTAGAGTACGGGACCTCCGGTCGGGCTTTCTTT,CASSLEYGTSGRAFF
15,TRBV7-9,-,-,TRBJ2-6,TGTGCCAGCAGCTTAGAGTGGGCAGGGGCCAACGTCCTGACTTTC,CASSLEWAGANVLTF
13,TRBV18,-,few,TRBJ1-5,TGTGCCAGCTCCCCCCATTTCAACCAGCCCCAGCATTTT,CASSPHFNQPQHF
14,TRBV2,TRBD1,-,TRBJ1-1,TGTGCCAGCAGTGAATACAGGGGAGGCACTGAAGCTTTCTTT,CASSEYRGGTEAFF
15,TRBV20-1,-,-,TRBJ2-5,TGCAGTGCTAGAGGGGCGAGAGGCTCCCAAGAGACCCAGTACTTC,CSARGARGSQETQYF
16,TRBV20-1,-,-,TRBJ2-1,TGCAGTGCTAGAGATCTCGGGGCCAACCCGAACAATGAGCAGTTCTTC,CSARDLGANPNNEQFF
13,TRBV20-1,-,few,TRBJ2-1,TGCAGTGCTAGAGCTAGACTAGGACAAGAGCAGTTCTTC,CSARARLGQEQFF
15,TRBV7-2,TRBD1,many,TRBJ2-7,TGTGCCAGCAGCTTAGCATATCCAGGGGGCCACGAGCAGTACTTC,CASSLAYPGGHEQYF
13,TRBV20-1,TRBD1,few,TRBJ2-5,TGCAGTGCTAGTAAGGGACAGGAAGAGACCCAGTACTTC,CSASKGQEETQYF
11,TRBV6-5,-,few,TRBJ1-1,TGTGCCAGCAGTTACACGGGTGAAGCTTTCTTT,CASSYTGEAFF
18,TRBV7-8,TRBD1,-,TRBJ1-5,TGTGCCAGCACCATTAGGACAGGGGGCAGAGCTAGCAATCAGCCCCAGCATTTT,CASTIRTGGRASNQPQHF
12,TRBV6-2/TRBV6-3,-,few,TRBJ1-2,TGTGCCGCCCTGGTGAGGGACCTACGCTACACCTTC,CAALVRDLRYTF
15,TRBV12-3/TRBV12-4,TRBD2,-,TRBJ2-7,TGTGCCAGCAGCACAGCGGGGGGGCCGAGGTACGAGCAGTACTTC,CASSTAGGPRYEQYF
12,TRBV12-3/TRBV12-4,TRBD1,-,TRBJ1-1,TGTGCCAGCAGACCCGCGACAGGGGGACCTTTCTTT,CASRPATGGPFF
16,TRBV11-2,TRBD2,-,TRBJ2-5,TGTGCCAGCAGCACTCGACTAGCGGGGGGGGGAGAGACCCAGTACTTC,CASSTRLAGGGETQYF
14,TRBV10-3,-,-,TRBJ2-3,TGTGCCATCACCTTAGGGAGAGGGGCAGATACGCAGTATTTT,CAITLGRGADTQYF
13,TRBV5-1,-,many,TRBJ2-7,TGCGCCAGCAGCTTGGGCACCAACTACGAGCAGTACTTC,CASSLGTNYEQYF